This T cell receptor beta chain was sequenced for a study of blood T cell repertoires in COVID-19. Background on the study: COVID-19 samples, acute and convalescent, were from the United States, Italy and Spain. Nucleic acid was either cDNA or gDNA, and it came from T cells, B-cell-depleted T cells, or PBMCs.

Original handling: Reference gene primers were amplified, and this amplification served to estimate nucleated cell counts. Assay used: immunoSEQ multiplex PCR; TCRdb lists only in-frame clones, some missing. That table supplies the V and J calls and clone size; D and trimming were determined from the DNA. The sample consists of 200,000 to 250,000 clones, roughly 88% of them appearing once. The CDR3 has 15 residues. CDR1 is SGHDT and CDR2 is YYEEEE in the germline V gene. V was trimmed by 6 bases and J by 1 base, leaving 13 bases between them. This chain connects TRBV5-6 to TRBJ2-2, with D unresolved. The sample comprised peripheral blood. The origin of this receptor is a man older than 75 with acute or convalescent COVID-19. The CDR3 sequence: CASTKYRRNTGELFF. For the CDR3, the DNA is TGTGCCAGCACCAAATATCGGAGGAACACCGGGGAGCTGTTTTTT.